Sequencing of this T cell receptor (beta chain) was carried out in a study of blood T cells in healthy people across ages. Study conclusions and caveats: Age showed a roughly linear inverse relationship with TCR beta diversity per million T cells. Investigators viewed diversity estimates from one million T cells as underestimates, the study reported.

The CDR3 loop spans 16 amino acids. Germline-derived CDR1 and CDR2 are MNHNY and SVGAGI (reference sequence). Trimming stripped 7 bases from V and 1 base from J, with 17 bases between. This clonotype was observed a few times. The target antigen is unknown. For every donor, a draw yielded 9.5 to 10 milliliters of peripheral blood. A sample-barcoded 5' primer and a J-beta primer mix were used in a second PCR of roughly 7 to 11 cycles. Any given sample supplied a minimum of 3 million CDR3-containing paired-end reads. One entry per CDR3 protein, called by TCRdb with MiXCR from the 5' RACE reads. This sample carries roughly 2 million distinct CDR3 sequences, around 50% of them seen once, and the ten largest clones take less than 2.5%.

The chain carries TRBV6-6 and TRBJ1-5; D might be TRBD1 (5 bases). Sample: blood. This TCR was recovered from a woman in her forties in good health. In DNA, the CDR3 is TGTGCCAGCACCTCGGGACCAGATACGAGCAATCAGCCCCAGCATTTT. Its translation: CASTSGPDTSNQPQHF.